This T cell receptor (beta chain) derives from a study of blood T cell repertoires in COVID-19 (dated by TCRdb to the early 2020s). In the study overall: Samples from collaborators originated in the United States, Italy and Spain and spanned both the acute and convalescent phases of COVID-19. Sample metadata almost always included a de-identified subject ID, COVID-19 status, age in years and sex. The material from the prospective study consisted of cDNA or gDNA derived from T cells, B-cell-depleted T cells, or PBMCs. The repertoires were released in a freely available public database intended as a resource for research on the immune response to SARS-CoV-2. Subjects who had been exposed to COVID-19, were actively infected with it, or had recovered from it provided the deeply sampled blood TCRbeta repertoires that made up the dataset. Where available, HLA class I and class II types were taken from metadata supplied by the sample provider and were not determined by assay-based typing. The samples were drawn from the first 160 participants of the ongoing ImmuneRACE study and from more than 1,000 subjects provided by 6 global collaborators. Points the paper makes about the study in general: How much clinical and demographic metadata was included differed by source and by participant, and the metadata was provided uncurated.

In the prospective study, participants were roughly 18 to 95 years old, resided in 24 geographic areas of the United States, and were enrolled through a virtual design. In the prospective study, cohorts were assigned on the basis of participant-reported clinical history obtained from a screening survey and a study questionnaire. Recovered participants in ImmuneRACE Cohort 3 were defined as having two consecutive negative NP/OP PCR tests, clearance from a healthcare professional, or resolution of symptoms. Mobile phlebotomists in the prospective study collected whole blood, serum and a nasopharyngeal or oropharyngeal swab from every participant. Participants in the prospective study had the option to provide additional blood draws and questionnaires over a roughly 2-month period. Before DNA extraction, prospective study blood samples were shipped either frozen or at room temperature. As for this clone: It has no known antigen specificity. Per-base quality was not reported, and no clone a single base away is much larger than it.

The CDR3 sequence holds 14 residues, the cysteine and phenylalanine included. Of all the DNA, just the CDR3 is kept, 42 bases in frame from base 1. The germline V gene (reference sequence) specifies SEHNR as CDR1 and FQNEAQ as CDR2. Unmatched junction bases come to 3, with V trimmed by 4 bases and J by 4 bases. TCRbeta CDR3 regions were amplified from genomic DNA using the immunoSEQ Assay, a bias-controlled multiplex PCR. In the authors' own workflow: Within the assay, amplification of reference gene primers was used to estimate how many nucleated cells each sample contained. To quantify the absolute abundance of each unique TCRbeta CDR3 rearrangement, sequence reads were collapsed and filtered. For each sample, productive Simpson clonality was calculated by taking the square root of Simpson's diversity index across productive rearrangements. TCRdb took this table from immuneACCESS and kept in-frame rearrangements with V and J called. Such tables lack part of the clones; where checked against another copy, unresolved V genes explain under half of the gap, and the rest is unexplained. The D gene and trimming were derived from the DNA, and the V and J assignments and clone size from that table. This sample is represented by more than 250,000 clones; over 75% of them were singletons. In total, the top ten clones hold roughly 2% of the sample.

Sample: PBMCs or T cells enriched from blood (not recorded which). This sequence uses TRBV7-9 and TRBJ2-3, with 9 junctional bases fitting TRBD2. This clonotype was obtained from a man between 25 and 39 years old who had recovered from COVID-19. CDR3 region: CASSYTSGPDTQYF. The sequenced DNA: TGTGCCAGCAGCTATACTAGCGGGCCAGATACGCAGTATTTT.